A single sample is the source of the 3 T cell receptor beta chains below, sequenced in a study of T-cell memory formation after mild COVID-19. MiXCR, applied by TCRdb to the 5' RACE reads, yields one record per CDR3 protein. The top ten clones hold around 23% of a sample with around 200,000 distinct CDR3 sequences, about a fifth of them seen once. Specimen: PBMCs or a T cell subset sorted from them (not recorded which). Source of these receptors: an adult woman who had mild COVID-19 (a few samples of this study predate the infection). Cell type and time point are not known.

The chain couples TRBV7-9 to TRBJ2-2; the D gene is possibly TRBD1 (5 bases). There are 13 residues in the CDR3. The germline V gene encodes CDR1 SEHNR and CDR2 FQNEAQ (reference sequence). The V and J ends lost 7 bases and 5 bases respectively, with 11 bases between them. The CDR3 DNA sequence: TGTGCCAGCATAGCCCAGGGAACCGGGGAGCTGTTTTTT. Protein sequence: CASIAQGTGELFF.

This clonotype was seen only a few times. The V call is TRBV2, the J call TRBJ2-7; 8 positions agree with TRBD1. Trimming took 4 bases from V and 2 from J; bases not matched to a gene: 13. CDR3 length equals 17 residues. Per the germline V gene, CDR1 is SNHLY and CDR2 is FYNNEI. CDR3 amino acids: CASSAYLTGAYAYEQYF. DNA for the CDR3: TGTGCCAGCAGTGCATATCTGACAGGGGCGTACGCCTACGAGCAGTACTTC.

This clonotype has more than one count but fewer than ten. In nucleotides, the CDR3 is TGTGCCAGCTTGGGACTAGCGGGGGGGTCTTTCACAGATACGCAGTATTTT. Translated: CASLGLAGGSFTDTQYF. This sequence joins TRBV2 and TRBJ2-3, with 16 bases lining up with TRBD2. The CDR3 is 17 residues long. V dropped 8 bases and J dropped 2; count of bases not matched to a gene: 7. CDR1 is SNHLY and CDR2 is FYNNEI in the germline V gene.